The source of this TCR beta chain is a study of blood T cells in healthy people across ages. A second PCR of roughly 7 to 11 cycles used a sample-barcoded 5' primer and a J-beta primer mix. Each CDR3 protein is one row after TCRdb ran MiXCR on the 5' RACE reads. Here the sample spans approximately 1,000,000 distinct CDR3 sequences, around two fifths being singletons. Trimming stripped 2 bases from V and 0 bases from J, with 10 bases between. The CDR3 extends over 16 amino acids. Germline V gene lookup returns CDR1 LGHNA and CDR2 YNFKEQ. Sequenced sample: blood. The chain carries TRBV4-2 and TRBJ2-2; perhaps TRBD1 as D (6 bases). This TCR was sampled from a man between 18 and 35 years old in good health. CDR3: CASSQPRGSNTGELFF. CDR3 nucleotides: TGTGCCAGCAGCCAACCCAGGGGCTCGAACACCGGGGAGCTGTTTTTT.